This entry features one TCR beta chain sequence. Its binding antigen is unknown. Qualities for individual bases were not recorded, and no much larger clone is one base off. The data were taken from a study of cytomegalovirus exposure and HLA in healthy donors (dated by TCRdb to the late 2010s). A note on the overall study: An earlier analysis of several hundred of the donors reported 276 Gb of sequence data and approximately 120 million unique TCR beta sequences obtained from about 179 million T cells. In a later analysis, previously published TCR beta repertoires from 666 donors were re-analyzed and high-resolution HLA genotyping was added so that TCR occurrence patterns could be studied. In a later genetic analysis, genome-wide SNP genotypes for about three fifths of the roughly 670 donors were used, and that subset was treated as a discovery cohort. The number of typed donors differed by locus: 629-630 for A, B, C, DRB1 and DQB1; 500 to 550 for DQA1; approximately 600 for DPA1; and about 450 for DPB1. In an earlier analysis of about 590 of the donors, high-throughput TCR beta sequencing was used to judge whether each TCR beta V gene segment behaved as functional or pseudogenic. Roughly five DR-DQ haplotypes were handled as single units for association and clustering, since linkage in the cohort was strong. Rather than using new phenotypic data, the later analysis identified candidate immune exposures from TCR beta sequences and from how often those sequences occurred across donors. About 320 gigabases of sequencing data and 80 million or so unique TCR sequences were included in an early release covering 550 to 650 HLA-typed donors. Both class I and class II loci were covered by HLA typing, at four-digit resolution. The T cell repertoires of some 670 subjects were profiled by immunosequencing and related to cytomegalovirus serostatus. Besides the first cohort of approximately 710 subjects, a separate validation cohort made up of 120 different subjects was used. To predict cytomegalovirus infection status, the study brought together high-throughput TCR immunosequencing, statistical association of individual TCRs with disease status, and machine learning. Among under 450 genotyped donors of the cohort, an average of roughly 240,000 unique TCR beta nucleotide sequences were sequenced per donor, around 20% of them non-productive. Of the roughly 390 genotyped donors, 65% to 90% were placed in the genetic ancestry cluster associated with self-reported Caucasian donors. All discovery cohort repertoires had been generated using a single sequencing platform. Donor age, sex, ethnicity and CMV serostatus were compiled together with the repertoire data. The study aimed to test whether signatures of past pathogen exposure could be identified by cataloging public T cell receptors.

In total, fewer than 750 healthy bone marrow donors made up the cohort. Cohort members were all nominally healthy when sampled, although unrecorded immune exposures were likely present. The donor tested CMV seronegative and was one of the 352 seronegative cohort members. A peripheral blood sample was collected from each donor, and TCR beta sequencing was performed on peripheral blood mononuclear cells. The Qiagen DNeasy Blood Extraction Kit was used to extract genomic DNA from the blood cell samples. The library came from the immunoSEQ multiplex PCR assay. For the multiplex PCR, a mixture combining 60 forward primers for TCR Vbeta segments and 13 reverse primers for TCR Jbeta segments was used. Amplification of the CDR3 region of rearranged TCR beta genes was performed with a multiplex PCR assay on genomic DNA. The amplified TCR beta libraries were sequenced on the Illumina HiSeq System as 87-base-pair reads. Per the source publication's procedure: A later analysis tallied around 87 million unique TCR beta chains across the 666 repertoires, and about 12 million of those chains were shared by two or more donors. Raw reads were error-corrected and collapsed into unique sequences by a nearest-neighbor algorithm in which closely related sequences were merged to remove PCR and sequencing errors. To assign V, D and J gene segments, CDR3 sequences were aligned to IMGT reference sequences. Each retained sequence needed at least a six-nucleotide match to both a V gene segment and a J gene segment. A rearrangement was called productive if the CDR3 had no stop codons and remained in frame with V and J, and every other rearrangement was called non-productive. Following IMGT convention, CDR3 was defined as the stretch from the second conserved V-encoded cysteine to the conserved J-encoded phenylalanine. The earlier analysis of roughly 590 of the donors excluded sequences that lacked an unambiguous match to a single V gene segment. In an earlier analysis of approximately 550 of the donors, V segments were called functional above 56.7% productive rearrangements and were called segregating when the between-donor standard deviation exceeded 5%. To diagnose cytomegalovirus status from the catalog of TCR beta chain sequences, a statistical classification framework was built. V and J gene assignment, in a later analysis, came from comparing TCR nucleotide sequences with IMGT/GENE-DB human TR gene sequences. A later analysis assigned CDR3 sequences and most-parsimonious VDJ recombination scenarios with the TCRdist pipeline. A later analysis defined each TCR beta chain by its CDR3 amino acid sequence plus V-gene family, and excluded reads lacking a unique V-gene family. To address suspected cross-contamination and a sequencing artifact, a later analysis removed 450 to 700 highly shared, low-generation-probability nucleotide sequences. A later analysis calculated a clonal expansion index for each public chain from normalized within-repertoire ranks of inferred template counts. In a later analysis, generation probabilities were computed with a VDJ recombination model fitted to out-of-frame rearrangements, and the resulting probabilities were checked against IGoR. Hypergeometric tests were used in a later analysis to score TCR-TCR, TCR-HLA and TCR-CMV co-occurrence, with a repertoire-size bias correction applied to the TCR pairs. In a later analysis, false discovery rates were estimated by permuting HLA or CMV assignments 20 times. In a later analysis, co-occurring TCRs were grouped using DBSCAN, and TCRdist sequence similarity was added for clustering within HLA-allele-positive subsets. Co-occurrence clustering excluded repertoires with fewer than 30,000 or more than 120,000 public chains, plus five with anomalous nucleotide sharing. TCRdb limited this immuneACCESS table to in-frame rearrangements with V and J called. A share of clones is missing; checked studies link under half to unresolved V genes, and the rest is unexplained. V, J and clone size are those of that table, while D and trimming were read from the DNA. Present in this sample are about 120,000 clones, around 80% of which were seen just once. Of the sample, 2% to 3% is held by the ten largest clones.

The paper as a whole reports these results and caveats: According to a later analysis, parvovirus B19, influenza, CMV and Epstein-Barr virus appeared linked to several top co-occurrence clusters. A later genetic analysis reported fewer N-insertions in productive TCRs among donors in an Asian-associated ancestry cluster than the approximately 670-donor mean. In a later analysis, most CMV-associated TCR beta chains were found to appear HLA-restricted, with HLA associations seemingly driven largely by CMV exposure. A cluster of highly shared sequence variants was judged likely to represent a technical artifact of the sequencing pipeline. When HLA alleles, especially DR and DQ, strongly co-occurred, TCR associations were difficult to assign to individual alleles. According to a later analysis, TCR association rates differed among HLA loci, with DRB1 alleles showing the most associated TCRs and HLA-C alleles showing the fewest. Presence/absence analyses assumed roughly uniform sequencing depth across donors, an assumption that may not hold. A further reported finding was that TCR beta sequences accurately predicted the HLA-A and HLA-B alleles for most subjects in the first cohort. In an earlier analysis of 450 to 750 of the donors, most TCR beta V segments appeared in productive rearrangements about 90% or about 30% of the time, broadly matching IMGT annotations. Only TCR beta chains were sequenced in this cohort, and the absence of alpha or paired-chain data limited detectable features. In the study, approximately 150 TCR beta chains were listed as associated with cytomegalovirus. Some IMGT-functional V segments, including TRBV6-2 and TRBV6-3, could not be told apart with the 87-base-pair reads, so those segments were excluded. In a later analysis, HLA-associated TCR beta chains were found to be more clonally expanded and to have lower generation probabilities than equally common non-associated chains. At a false discovery rate of 0.05, a later analysis linked under 20,000 TCR beta sequences to specific HLA alleles. Most TCR sequences were observed very rarely across donors, whereas some public TCRs were present in many individuals. A later genetic analysis associated a missense DCLRE1C variant with V-gene and J-gene trimming of TCR beta chains, and an independent cohort replicated the association. A few of the identified cytomegalovirus-associated TCR beta chains were confirmed in vitro to be specific for cytomegalovirus antigens. Linkage disequilibrium might explain the correlated functional status among segregating V segments, but an unknown experimental factor could not be excluded. Roughly 17 rarely observed V segments, including chromosome 9 orphons, were excluded from the earlier analysis of almost 600 of the donors because counts were too low. Because some donors lacked HLA typing at each locus, the association tests relied only on the typed subset. It was suggested by the authors that the approach could potentially be generalized to other disease states and immunological phenotypes. The only immune exposure information available for the cohort was CMV serostatus. The classifier was reported to diagnose cytomegalovirus status with high specificity and sensitivity in both the original and validation cohorts.

From the cysteine up to the phenylalanine, the CDR3 has a length of 14 residues. The read is trimmed to its CDR3 DNA, 42 bases read in frame from base 1. The germline V gene encodes CDR1 MNHEY and CDR2 SMNVEV (reference sequence). Between the V and J ends, shortened by 2 bases and 5 bases respectively, the junction contains 12 bases. The V and J genes are TRBV27 and TRBJ1-1; a tentative D call is TRBD1 (5 bases match). This receptor was taken from a female donor in good health and CMV-seronegative. Sequenced: PBMCs. Here is the DNA: TGTGCCAGCAGTTTAAAACATCAGGGAACTGAAGCTTTCTTT. Its coded protein is CASSLKHQGTEAFF.